The next 30 T cell receptor beta chains were all read from a single sample in a study of blood T cell repertoires in COVID-19. TCRdb keeps only in-frame clones here, not all; method: immunoSEQ multiplex PCR. The sample has about 250,000 clones; nearly 90% are singletons. The sequenced sample was peripheral blood. Receptors were obtained from a man between 18 and 35 years old with active or convalescent COVID-19.

The chain links TRBV21-1 to TRBJ1-1; TRBD1 reflects the table's D call only, with no check against the DNA. TRBV21-1 is shown as a pseudogene. There are 12 residues in the CDR3. Here the CDR3 DNA reads TGTGCCAGTCAACTAAGGGGCACTGAAGCTTTCTTT. Its translation is CASQLRGTEAFF.

This rearrangement joins TRBV12-3 or TRBV12-4 to TRBJ2-7; tentative D call: TRBD2 (6 bases). The CDR3 runs to 13 residues. V dropped 3 bases and J dropped 6 bases, with 12 bases sitting between them. The CDR3, as DNA: TGTGCCAGCAGTTTTTCTCCGGGGGTCGAGCAGTACTTC. It codes for CASSFSPGVEQYF.

The V gene is TRBV2, the J gene TRBJ1-6, with 10 positions matching TRBD1. This CDR3 comprises 13 residues. V was pared by 11 bases and J by 10 bases, with 8 bases of the junction left unmatched. Germline lookup yields CDR1 SNHLY and CDR2 FYNNEI. CDR3 DNA: TGTGCCGGGGGGACAGGGGTTGGGTCACCCCTCCACTTT. It translates to CAGGTGVGSPLHF.

The V gene is TRBV6-5, the J gene TRBJ1-1; D possibly corresponds to TRBD1 (6 bases). Trimming stripped 7 bases from V and 1 base from J, with 10 bases between. Germline values: CDR1 MNHEY, CDR2 SVGAGI. This CDR3 has 13 amino acids. CDR3 DNA: TGTGCCAGCACTCTGACAGGGAACACTGAAGCTTTCTTT. Encoded protein: CASTLTGNTEAFF.

This sequence joins TRBV3-1 (or the pseudogene TRBV3-2) and TRBJ2-5; 8 nucleotides line up with TRBD2. This CDR3 contains 16 residues. The trim removed 0 bases at V and 4 bases at J, leaving 7 bases unmatched. Germline-derived CDR1 and CDR2 are LGHDT and YNNKEL (reference sequence). CDR3 sequence: CASSQDRGLEGETQYF. The DNA for the CDR3 is TGTGCCAGCAGCCAAGATAGGGGACTAGAAGGAGAGACCCAGTACTTC.

The chain recombines TRBV11-2 with TRBJ2-1, with TRBD2 matching 14 bases. This CDR3 has 16 amino acids. CDR1 and CDR2 (germline): SGHAT, FQNNGV. V lost 5 bases to trimming and J lost 3 bases; unmatched junction nucleotides: 3. CDR3 protein: CASSLGLAGGYNEQFF. CDR3 nucleotides: TGTGCCAGCAGCCTAGGACTAGCGGGGGGCTACAATGAGCAGTTCTTC.

V and J are TRBV24-1 and TRBJ2-1; 7 nucleotides match TRBD1. Germline lookup yields CDR1 KGHDR and CDR2 SFDVKD. V lost 4 bases to trimming and J lost 7 bases; unmatched junction nucleotides: 6. The CDR3 spans 14 residues. The CDR3 sequence is CATSDRQGSNEQFF. The CDR3 DNA reads TGTGCCACCAGTGACCGACAGGGATCGAATGAGCAGTTCTTC.

The V gene is TRBV27, the J gene TRBJ2-3; TRBD2 aligns across 7 bases. CDR1 is MNHEY, CDR2 SMNVEV, per germline (reference sequence). Losses at the gene ends were 1 base for V and 2 bases for J; bases not matched to a gene: 6. The CDR3 length is 16 residues. The CDR3 here is CASSLLASGITDTQYF. The CDR3 DNA is TGTGCCAGCAGTTTATTGGCTAGCGGAATCACAGATACGCAGTATTTT.

V and J are TRBV2 and TRBJ1-2; 9 positions agree with TRBD1. Germline values: CDR1 SNHLY, CDR2 FYNNEI. This CDR3 is 15 amino acids long. J lost 8 bases, V lost 6 bases, and 13 bases had no gene match. The CDR3 here is CASRRDRESLSGYTF. The CDR3 DNA follows: TGTGCCAGCAGGCGGGACAGGGAGAGCTTGAGCGGCTACACCTTC.

The rearrangement uses TRBV4-3 and TRBJ2-3; D is ambiguous. Trimming shortened V by 4 bases and J by 0 bases, and 14 bases separated the two germline ends. The germline gives CDR1 LGHNA, CDR2 YSLEER. There are 16 residues in the CDR3. DNA of the CDR3: TGCGCCAGCAGCCTACAGCTTTTAACTAGCACAGATACGCAGTATTTT. Protein: CASSLQLLTSTDTQYF.

The rearrangement joins TRBV3-1 (or the pseudogene TRBV3-2) to TRBJ2-1, with 8 bases identical to TRBD2. The germline gives CDR1 LGHDT, CDR2 YNNKEL (reference sequence). CDR3 length: 15 residues. The J segment lost 0 bases and the V segment lost 5 bases, leaving 3 bases of the junction unmatched. The CDR3 loop is CASSRSGGSYNEQFF. CDR3 DNA sequence: TGTGCCAGCAGCAGAAGCGGGGGCTCCTACAATGAGCAGTTCTTC.

The rearrangement uses TRBV7-3 and TRBJ2-5; a weak D match, TRBD2 (5 bases). V shed 5 bases and J shed 1 base, with 11 bases lying between them. The CDR3 has 14 residues. Germline CDR1 SGHTA, CDR2 FQGTGA. CDR3 residues: CASSPGAVQETQYF. CDR3 bases: TGTGCCAGCAGCCCCGGAGCGGTCCAAGAGACCCAGTACTTC.

The chain combines TRBV7-3 with TRBJ2-6; D gene uncertain. The CDR3 loop spans 17 amino acids. Trimming shortened V by 1 base and J by 0 bases, and 10 bases separated the two germline ends. Germline-derived CDR1 and CDR2 are SGHTA and FQGTGA. The CDR3, as DNA: TGTGCCAGCAGCTTAAGTCCCGTATCCTCTGGGGCCAACGTCCTGACTTTC. Its translation: CASSLSPVSSGANVLTF.

In its sample, this clone was seen once. The V gene is TRBV6-2 or TRBV6-3, the J gene TRBJ2-7; 7 nucleotides match TRBD2. The germline V gene encodes CDR1 MNHEY and CDR2 SVGEGT. The CDR3 spans 16 residues. V shed 2 bases, J shed 3 bases, and the junction held 10 bases outside the gene matches. CDR3 nucleotides: TGTGCCAGCAGTTACGTTCTGGGCGGGAGAATCTACGAGCAGTACTTC. As protein: CASSYVLGGRIYEQYF.

The V and J genes are TRBV14 and TRBJ2-1, with TRBD1 matching 7 bases. Germline assignment: CDR1 SGHDN and CDR2 FVKESK. The CDR3 sequence is 14 residues long. Losses at the gene ends were 4 bases for V and 0 bases for J; bases not matched to a gene: 0. CDR3 in amino acids: CASSRDSSYNEQFF. CDR3 DNA: TGTGCCAGCAGCCGGGACAGCTCCTACAATGAGCAGTTCTTC. Supplemented by reference TRBV14 and TRBJ2-1, the full variable domain reads EAGVTQFPSHSVIEKGQTVTLRCDPISGHDNLYWYRRVMGKEIKFLLHFVKESKQDESGMPNNRFLAERTGGTYSTLKVQPAELEDSGVYFCASSRDSSYNEQFFGPGTRLTVL.

J is TRBJ2-7 and V is TRBV6-5; 7 bases fit TRBD2. Germline V gene lookup returns CDR1 MNHEY and CDR2 SVGAGI. Trimming took 5 bases from V and 3 from J; bases not matched to a gene: 7. The CDR3 contains 14 residues. CDR3 in amino acids: CASSRSGPGYEQYF. DNA of the CDR3: TGTGCCAGCAGTCGTAGCGGGCCCGGCTACGAGCAGTACTTC.

CDR3 amino acids: CASLVGAYNEQFF. The CDR3 DNA follows: TGTGCCAGCCTCGTGGGAGCATACAATGAGCAGTTCTTC. This chain links TRBV2 with TRBJ2-1; D is possibly TRBD2 (5 bases). Per the germline V gene, CDR1 is SNHLY and CDR2 is FYNNEI. With 8 bases removed from V and 4 bases from J, the gap between germline ends came to 12 bases. This CDR3 is built from 13 residues.

This chain joins TRBV28 and TRBJ2-1; TRBD1 matches at 8 bases. V lost 5 bases to trimming and J lost 8 bases; unmatched junction nucleotides: 14. The germline gives CDR1 MDHEN, CDR2 SYDVKM. The CDR3 is 16 residues long. CDR3 in amino acids: CASSRMGAGGKDEQFF. The CDR3 DNA is TGTGCCAGCAGTCGGATGGGGGCAGGGGGCAAGGATGAGCAGTTCTTC. Together with reference TRBV28 and TRBJ2-1, the CDR3 gives the full variable domain: DVKVTQSSRYLVKRTGEKVFLECVQDMDHENMFWYRQDPGLGLRLIYFSYDVKMKEKGDIPEGYSVSREKKERFSLILESASTNQTSMYLCASSRMGAGGKDEQFFGPGTRLTVL.

The V and J genes are TRBV7-2 and TRBJ1-2; D not resolved. CDR3 length equals 14 residues. CDR1 and CDR2 (germline): SGHTA, FQGNSA. The germline V and J ends were trimmed by 1 base and 3 bases, with 9 bases remaining between them. CDR3 region: CASSLEGGYYGYTF. The DNA for the CDR3 is TGTGCCAGCAGCTTAGAAGGAGGCTACTATGGCTACACCTTC.

The genes are TRBV9 and TRBJ2-5; D possibly corresponds to TRBD2 (6 bases). The CDR3 is 13 amino acids. Germline V gene sequence: CDR1 SGDLS, CDR2 YYNGEE. V was clipped by 1 base and J by 4 bases, with 8 bases between them. This CDR3 reads CASSVISGETQYF. The CDR3 DNA is TGTGCCAGCAGCGTAATTAGCGGAGAGACCCAGTACTTC.

In this sample, this clone turned up many times. The V gene is TRBV6-5, the J gene TRBJ1-4; D unresolved. Germline CDR1 and CDR2: MNHEY and SVGAGI. The CDR3 consists of 16 residues. V lost 0 bases and J 0 bases, leaving 8 bases between the germline ends. CDR3 loop: CASSYSITATNEKLFF. The CDR3 DNA sequence: TGTGCCAGCAGTTACTCGATTACAGCAACTAATGAAAAACTGTTTTTT.

The V and J genes are TRBV14 and TRBJ2-1; D remains ambiguous. The CDR3 runs to 16 residues. Germline lookup yields CDR1 SGHDN and CDR2 FVKESK. V was pared by 6 bases and J by 0 bases, with 15 bases between. CDR3 protein: CASSSDPRGSYNEQFF. In nucleotides, the CDR3 is TGTGCCAGCAGTTCCGACCCCCGAGGCTCCTACAATGAGCAGTTCTTC.

This chain links TRBV4-3 with TRBJ1-2; perhaps TRBD1 as D (5 bases). The germline V and J ends were trimmed by 3 bases and 1 base, with 15 bases remaining between them. Germline V CDR1 and CDR2: LGHNA, YSLEER. The CDR3 is made up of 16 amino acids. CDR3 loop: CASSHGTGGGNYGYTF. In DNA, the CDR3 is TGCGCCAGCAGCCACGGGACCGGGGGGGGTAACTATGGCTACACCTTC.

The chain combines TRBV6-1 with TRBJ2-5, with D possibly matching TRBD2 (5 bases). This CDR3 region has 12 residues. Germline CDR1 is MNHNS and CDR2 is SASEGT. With 2 bases removed from V and 7 bases from J, the gap between germline ends came to 8 bases. The CDR3, as DNA: TGTGCCAGCAGTGAACTAGGGAGGACCCAGTACTTC. Encoded protein: CASSELGRTQYF.

The chain is built from TRBV27 and TRBJ2-7, with D possibly TRBD2 on 7 matching bases. V lost 5 bases and J lost 9, with 17 bases in between. The CDR3 covers 13 residues. CDR1 and CDR2 from the germline V gene are MNHEY and SMNVEV (reference sequence). The CDR3 DNA reads TGTGCCAGCAGTACCCACAGGGAGGGGGGGCAGTACTTC. Encoded protein: CASSTHREGGQYF.

This clone came up a few times. V and J are TRBV12-3 or TRBV12-4 and TRBJ2-7; TRBD1 agrees at 10 bases. With V trimmed by 6 bases and J by 7 bases, 3 bases remained unmatched. This CDR3 region has 12 residues. The CDR3 spells CASRDRGREQYF. The CDR3 DNA reads as TGTGCCAGCAGGGACAGGGGGAGGGAGCAGTACTTC.

The table lists this clone with a few counts. CDR3 DNA sequence: TGTGCCAGCAGTTTCTCGCTAGATAATTCACCCCTCCACTTT. It translates to CASSFSLDNSPLHF. This sequence joins TRBV28 and TRBJ1-6; D remains ambiguous. This CDR3 contains 14 residues. Germline loops: CDR1 MDHEN, CDR2 SYDVKM. V dropped 3 bases and J dropped 5 bases, with 8 bases sitting between them.

The DNA of the CDR3 is TGTGCCAGCAGCGCGGGACTGAGCAATGAGCAGTTCTTC. Its protein product is CASSAGLSNEQFF. This sequence joins TRBV11-2 and TRBJ2-1, with a tentative D call TRBD2 (6 bases). Germline lookup yields CDR1 SGHAT and CDR2 FQNNGV. Trimming removed 5 bases from V and 6 bases from J, with 11 bases in between. This CDR3 contains 13 residues.

The V and J genes are TRBV4-1 and TRBJ2-7; 7 bases agree with TRBD2. From germline, CDR1 is MGHRA and CDR2 YSYEKL. Trimming cost V 11 bases and J 0 bases; bases outside gene matches: 10. The CDR3 has 14 residues. CDR3 DNA sequence: TGCGCCCCAGAGACGGGGGGTTCCTCCTACGAGCAGTACTTC. Its protein product is CAPETGGSSYEQYF.

The V call is TRBV3-1 (or the pseudogene TRBV3-2), the J call TRBJ2-2; TRBD1 agrees at 12 bases. Germline trimming cut 4 bases from V and 6 bases from J; bases unmatched to any gene: 6. The germline CDR1 and CDR2 sequences are LGHDT and YNNKEL (reference sequence). This CDR3 is built from 16 residues. The CDR3 nucleotides are TGTGCCAGCAGCCGACCTGGGACAGGGGGCCCCGGGGAGCTGTTTTTT. Translation: CASSRPGTGGPGELFF.